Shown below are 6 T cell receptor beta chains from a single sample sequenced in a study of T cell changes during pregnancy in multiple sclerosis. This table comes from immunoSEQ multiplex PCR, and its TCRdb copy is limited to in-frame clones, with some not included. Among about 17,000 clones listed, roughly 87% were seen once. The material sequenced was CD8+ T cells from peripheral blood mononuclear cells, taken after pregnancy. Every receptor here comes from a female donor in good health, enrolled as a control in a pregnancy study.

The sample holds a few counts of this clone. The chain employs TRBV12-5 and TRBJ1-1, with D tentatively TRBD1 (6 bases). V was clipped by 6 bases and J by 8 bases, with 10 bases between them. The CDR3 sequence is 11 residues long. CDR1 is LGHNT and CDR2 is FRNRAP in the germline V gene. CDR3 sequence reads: CASGSGTEAFF. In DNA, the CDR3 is TGTGCTAGTGGCTCCGGGACAGAAGCTTTCTTT.

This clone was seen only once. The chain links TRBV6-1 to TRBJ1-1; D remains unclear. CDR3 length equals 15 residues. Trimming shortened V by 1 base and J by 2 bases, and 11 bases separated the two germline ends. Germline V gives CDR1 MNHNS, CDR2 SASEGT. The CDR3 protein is CASSEVQAGNTEAFF. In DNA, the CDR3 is TGTGCCAGCAGTGAAGTCCAGGCCGGAAACACTGAAGCTTTCTTT.

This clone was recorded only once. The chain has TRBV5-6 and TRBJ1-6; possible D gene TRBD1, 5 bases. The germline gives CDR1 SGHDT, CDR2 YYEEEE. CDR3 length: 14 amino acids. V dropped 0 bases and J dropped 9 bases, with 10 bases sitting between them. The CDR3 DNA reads TGTGCCAGCAGCTTGGAGCAGGGCTTTTCACCCCTCCACTTT. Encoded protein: CASSLEQGFSPLHF.

CDR3 region: CASSLALHYEQYF. CDR3 DNA sequence: TGCGCCAGCAGCCTGGCCTTACACTACGAGCAGTACTTC. V gene TRBV4-1 combines with J gene TRBJ2-7; no reliable D call. Germline V gene data show CDR1 as MGHRA and CDR2 as YSYEKL. This CDR3 has 13 residues. The V end was cut by 4 bases, the J end by 3 bases, with 10 bases between.

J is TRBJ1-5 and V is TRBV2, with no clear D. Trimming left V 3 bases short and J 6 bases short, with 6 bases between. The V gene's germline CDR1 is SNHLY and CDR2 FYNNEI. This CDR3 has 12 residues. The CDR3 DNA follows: TGTGCCAGCAGTGATAGCGGTCAGCCCCAGCATTTT. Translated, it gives CASSDSGQPQHF.

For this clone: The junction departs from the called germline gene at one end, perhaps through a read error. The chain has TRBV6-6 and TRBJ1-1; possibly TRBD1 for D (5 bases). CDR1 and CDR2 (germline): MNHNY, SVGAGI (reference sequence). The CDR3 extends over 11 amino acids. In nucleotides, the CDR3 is TGTGCCAGCAAAGGCGGGGCCCGGGGAATCTTT. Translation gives CASKGGARGIF.